The source of this T cell receptor (beta chain) is a study of T cell responses to AZD1222 COVID-19 vaccine. General study results and limits: Compared with day 0, the breadth and depth of the Spike-specific TCR repertoire rose significantly after two doses of AZD1222. Nearly half of unique spike-specific TCRs reportedly avoided B.1.351 and B.1.1.7 mutated regions. Most donors were white British and more were female, and clonal diversity was possibly underestimated. Across the whole spike, CD4 TCRs peaked at regions 160-218 and 743-854.

Trimming removed 1 base at V and 0 bases at J, with 18 bases between. The germline V gene has CDR1 LGHNA and CDR2 YNFKEQ. The CDR3 spans 18 residues. Here immunoSEQ multiplex PCR was the method, and the copy in TCRdb shows in-frame clones only, minus some. The data show more than 150,000 clones, about 90% seen once. This clone was observed once. Its antigen remains unidentified. Sequencing was performed on peripheral blood, taken 28 days after the second AZD1222 dose. This clonotype was obtained from an adult who received the AZD1222 COVID-19 vaccine. The chain employs TRBV4-2 and TRBJ1-2; D might be TRBD1 (5 bases). CDR3 coding DNA: TGTGCCAGCAGCCAAGGGCCGGGAGACAGTACCACTAACTATGGCTACACCTTC. As protein: CASSQGPGDSTTNYGYTF.